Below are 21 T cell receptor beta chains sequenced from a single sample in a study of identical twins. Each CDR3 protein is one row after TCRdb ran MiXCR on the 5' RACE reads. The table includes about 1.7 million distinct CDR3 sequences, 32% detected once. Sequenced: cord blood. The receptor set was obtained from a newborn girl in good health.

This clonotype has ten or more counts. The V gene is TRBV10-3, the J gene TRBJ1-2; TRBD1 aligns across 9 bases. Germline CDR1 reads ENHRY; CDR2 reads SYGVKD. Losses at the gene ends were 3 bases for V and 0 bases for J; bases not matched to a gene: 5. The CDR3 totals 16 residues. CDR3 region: CAISDWDRASNYGYTF. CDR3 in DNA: TGTGCCATCAGTGATTGGGACAGGGCTTCTAACTATGGCTACACCTTC.

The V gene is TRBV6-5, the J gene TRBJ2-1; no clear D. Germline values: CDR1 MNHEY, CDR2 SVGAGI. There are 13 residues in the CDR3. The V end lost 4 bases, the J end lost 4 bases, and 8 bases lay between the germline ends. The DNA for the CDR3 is TGTGCCAGCAGTTCTCTCAGATACAATGAGCAGTTCTTC. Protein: CASSSLRYNEQFF.

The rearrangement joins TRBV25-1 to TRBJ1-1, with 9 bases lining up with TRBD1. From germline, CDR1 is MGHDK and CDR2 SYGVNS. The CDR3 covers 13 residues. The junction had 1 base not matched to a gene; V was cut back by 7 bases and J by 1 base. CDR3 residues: CASKGQGNTEAFF. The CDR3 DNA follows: TGTGCCAGCAAGGGACAGGGGAACACTGAAGCTTTCTTT.

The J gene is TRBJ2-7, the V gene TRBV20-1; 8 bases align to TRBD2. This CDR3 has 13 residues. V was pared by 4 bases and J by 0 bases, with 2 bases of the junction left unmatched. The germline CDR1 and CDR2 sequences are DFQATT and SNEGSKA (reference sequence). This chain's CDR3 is CSATLAVSYEQYF. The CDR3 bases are TGCAGTGCTACACTAGCGGTCTCCTACGAGCAGTACTTC.

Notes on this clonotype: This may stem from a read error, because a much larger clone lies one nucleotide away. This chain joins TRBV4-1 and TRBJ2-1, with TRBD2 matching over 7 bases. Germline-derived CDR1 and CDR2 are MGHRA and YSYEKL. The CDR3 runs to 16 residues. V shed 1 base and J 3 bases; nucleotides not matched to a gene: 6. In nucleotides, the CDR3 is TGCGCCAGCAGCCAAGCTATGACTAGCTACTACAATGAGCAGTTCTTC. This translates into CASSQAMTSYYNEQFF.

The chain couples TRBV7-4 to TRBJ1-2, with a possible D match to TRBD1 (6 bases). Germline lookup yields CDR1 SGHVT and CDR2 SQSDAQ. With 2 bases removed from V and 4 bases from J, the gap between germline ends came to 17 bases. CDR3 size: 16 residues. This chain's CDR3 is CASSLSQGHIFYGYTF. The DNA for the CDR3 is TGTGCCAGCAGCTTATCGCAGGGACACATTTTCTATGGCTACACCTTC.

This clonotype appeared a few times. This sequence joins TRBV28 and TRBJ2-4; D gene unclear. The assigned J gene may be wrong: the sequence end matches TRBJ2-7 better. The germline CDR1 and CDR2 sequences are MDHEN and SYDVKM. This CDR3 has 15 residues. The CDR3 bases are TGTGCCAGCAGTTTTGACAATACGTATCTCTACGAGCAGTACTTC. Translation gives CASSFDNTYLYEQYF.

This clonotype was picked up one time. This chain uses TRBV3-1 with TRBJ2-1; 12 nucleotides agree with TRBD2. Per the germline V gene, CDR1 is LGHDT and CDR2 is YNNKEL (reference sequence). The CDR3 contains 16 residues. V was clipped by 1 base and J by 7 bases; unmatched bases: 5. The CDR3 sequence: CASSQVVLAGGNEQFF. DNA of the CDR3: TGTGCCAGCAGCCAAGTGGTGCTAGCGGGGGGGAATGAGCAGTTCTTC.

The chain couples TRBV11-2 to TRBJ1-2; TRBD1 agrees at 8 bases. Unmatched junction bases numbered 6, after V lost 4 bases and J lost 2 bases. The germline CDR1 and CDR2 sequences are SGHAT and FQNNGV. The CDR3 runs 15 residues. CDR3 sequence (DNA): TGTGCCAGCAGCTCCCGGACAGGGAGGAACTATGGCTACACCTTC. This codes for CASSSRTGRNYGYTF.

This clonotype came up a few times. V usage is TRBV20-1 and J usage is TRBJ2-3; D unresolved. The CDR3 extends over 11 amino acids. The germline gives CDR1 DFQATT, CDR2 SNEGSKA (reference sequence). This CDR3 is CIPRTTDTQYF. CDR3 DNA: TGCATCCCACGTACCACAGATACGCAGTATTTT.

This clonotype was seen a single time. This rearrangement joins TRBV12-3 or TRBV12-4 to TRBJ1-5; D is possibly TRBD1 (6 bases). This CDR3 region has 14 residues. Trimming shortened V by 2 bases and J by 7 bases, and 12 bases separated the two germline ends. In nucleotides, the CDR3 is TGTGCCAGCAGTTTACGGCGACAGGAGCAGCCCCAGCATTTT. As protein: CASSLRRQEQPQHF.

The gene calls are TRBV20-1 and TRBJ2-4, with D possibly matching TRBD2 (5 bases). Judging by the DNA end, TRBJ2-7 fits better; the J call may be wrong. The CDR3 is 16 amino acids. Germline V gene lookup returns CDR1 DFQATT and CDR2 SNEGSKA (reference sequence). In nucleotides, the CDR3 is TGCAGTGCTAGAGATCTTTGGGAGATCGCGATTTACGAGCAGTACTTC. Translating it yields CSARDLWEIAIYEQYF.

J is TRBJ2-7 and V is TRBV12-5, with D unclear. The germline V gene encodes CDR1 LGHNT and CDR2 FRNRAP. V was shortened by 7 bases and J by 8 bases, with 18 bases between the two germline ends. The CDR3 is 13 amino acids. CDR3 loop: CASAVNLKVKQYF. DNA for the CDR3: TGTGCTAGTGCCGTCAATCTGAAGGTTAAGCAGTACTTC. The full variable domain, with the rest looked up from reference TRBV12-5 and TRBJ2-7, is DARVTQTPRHKVTEMGQEVTMRCQPILGHNTVFWYRQTMMQGLELLAYFRNRAPLDDSGMPKDRFSAEMPDATLATLKIQPSEPRDSAVYFCASAVNLKVKQYFGPGTRLTVT.

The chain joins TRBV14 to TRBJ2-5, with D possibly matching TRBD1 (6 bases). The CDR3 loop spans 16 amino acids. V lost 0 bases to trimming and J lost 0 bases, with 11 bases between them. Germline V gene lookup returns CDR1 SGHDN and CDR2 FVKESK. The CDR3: CASSQEARGYQETQYF. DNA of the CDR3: TGTGCCAGCAGCCAAGAGGCTAGGGGGTACCAAGAGACCCAGTACTTC.

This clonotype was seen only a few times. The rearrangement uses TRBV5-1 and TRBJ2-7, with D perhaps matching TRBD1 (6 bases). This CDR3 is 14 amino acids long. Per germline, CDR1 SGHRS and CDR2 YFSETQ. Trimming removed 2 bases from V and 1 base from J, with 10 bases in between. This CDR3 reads CASSLMTGSYEQYF. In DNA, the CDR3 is TGCGCCAGCAGCTTAATGACAGGTTCCTACGAGCAGTACTTC.

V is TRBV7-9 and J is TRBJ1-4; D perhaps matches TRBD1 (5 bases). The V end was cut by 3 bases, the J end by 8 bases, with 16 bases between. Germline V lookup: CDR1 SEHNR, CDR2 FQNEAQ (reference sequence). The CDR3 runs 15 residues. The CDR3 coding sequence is TGTGCCAGCAGCTTCCTAGAGGGGAGTAAGGAAAAACTGTTTTTT. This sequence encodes CASSFLEGSKEKLFF.

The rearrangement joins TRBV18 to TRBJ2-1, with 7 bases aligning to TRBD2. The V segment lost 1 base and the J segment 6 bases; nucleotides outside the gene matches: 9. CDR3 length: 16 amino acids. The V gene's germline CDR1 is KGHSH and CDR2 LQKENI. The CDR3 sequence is CASSPLEKLAVNEQFF. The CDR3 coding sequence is TGTGCCAGCTCACCACTCGAAAAGCTAGCGGTCAATGAGCAGTTCTTC.

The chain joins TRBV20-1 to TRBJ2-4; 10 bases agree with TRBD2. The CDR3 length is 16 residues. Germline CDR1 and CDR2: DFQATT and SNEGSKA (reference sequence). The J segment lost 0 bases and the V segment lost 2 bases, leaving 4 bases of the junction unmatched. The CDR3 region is CSARPTSGLAKNIQYF. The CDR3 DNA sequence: TGCAGTGCTAGACCGACTAGCGGGCTAGCCAAAAACATTCAGTACTTC.

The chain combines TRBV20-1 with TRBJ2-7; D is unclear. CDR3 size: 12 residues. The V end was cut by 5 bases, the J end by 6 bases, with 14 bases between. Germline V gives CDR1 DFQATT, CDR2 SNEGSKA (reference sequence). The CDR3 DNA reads TGCAGTGCTTTGCCCGTCCCGGGCGAGCAGTACTTC. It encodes CSALPVPGEQYF.

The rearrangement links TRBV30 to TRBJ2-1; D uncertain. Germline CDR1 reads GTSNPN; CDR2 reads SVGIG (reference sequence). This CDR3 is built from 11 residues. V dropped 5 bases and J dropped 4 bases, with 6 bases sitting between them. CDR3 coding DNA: TGTGCCTGGGCGGAATACAATGAGCAGTTCTTC. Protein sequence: CAWAEYNEQFF.

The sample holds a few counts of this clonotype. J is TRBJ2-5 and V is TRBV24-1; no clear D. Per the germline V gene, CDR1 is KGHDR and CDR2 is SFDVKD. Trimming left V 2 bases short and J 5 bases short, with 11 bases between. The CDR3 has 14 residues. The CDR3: CATSDSLGSETQYF. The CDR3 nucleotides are TGTGCCACCAGTGATTCGCTAGGTTCGGAGACCCAGTACTTC.